This TCR beta chain emerged from a study of control samples from healthy donors and cancer patients. Clones were sequenced by immunoSEQ multiplex PCR, and TCRdb holds only the in-frame ones, with some missing. The data hold 130,000 to 150,000 clones, with about 88% observed a single time. This TCR was recovered from a woman in her 30s in good health. Sequencing was carried out using blood.

CDR3 sequence: CATSKGTEDGYTF. CDR3 sequence (DNA): TGTGCCACCAGTAAAGGGACAGAGGATGGCTACACCTTC. V gene TRBV24-1 combines with J gene TRBJ1-2, with 7 bases that match TRBD1. With V trimmed by 6 bases and J by 6 bases, 6 bases remained unmatched. The CDR3 contains 13 residues. CDR1 is KGHDR, CDR2 SFDVKD, per germline.